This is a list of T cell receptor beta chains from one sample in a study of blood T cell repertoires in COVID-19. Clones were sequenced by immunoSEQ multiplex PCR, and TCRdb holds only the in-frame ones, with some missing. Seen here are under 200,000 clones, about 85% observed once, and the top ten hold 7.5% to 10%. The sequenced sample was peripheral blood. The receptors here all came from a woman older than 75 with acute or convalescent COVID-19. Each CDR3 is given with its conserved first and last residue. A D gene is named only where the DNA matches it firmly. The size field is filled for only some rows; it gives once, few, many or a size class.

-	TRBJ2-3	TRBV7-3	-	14	TGTGCCAGCAGCCCAGGCGACCACACAGATACGCAGTATTTT	CASSPGDHTDTQYF
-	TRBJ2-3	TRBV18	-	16	TGTGCCAGCTCACCATCGGCGGGGGCAGGGACAGATACGCAGTATTTT	CASSPSAGAGTDTQYF
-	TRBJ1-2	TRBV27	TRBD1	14	TGTGCCAGCAGTTTTGTTTCCAGGGGGCCGGGCTACACCTTC	CASSFVSRGPGYTF
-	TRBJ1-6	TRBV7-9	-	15	TGTGCCAGCAGCTTAGCGCTGGGGAGTAATTCACCCCTCCACTTT	CASSLALGSNSPLHF
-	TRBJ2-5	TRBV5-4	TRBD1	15	TGTGCCAGCAGCAACAGGGACAGGGAGGTAGTACTGGAGTACTTC	CASSNRDREVVLEYF
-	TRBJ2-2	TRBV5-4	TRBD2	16	TGTGCCAGCAGCTTATGGGCTAGCGGGGCGAGCGGGGAGCTGTTTTTT	CASSLWASGASGELFF
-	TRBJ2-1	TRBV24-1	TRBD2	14	TGTGCCACCAGCCAAGGGACTAGCCACAATGAGCAGTTCTTC	CATSQGTSHNEQFF
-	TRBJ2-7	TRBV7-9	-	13	TGTGCCAGCAGCCCGCTAGGCGGCTACGAGCAGTACTTC	CASSPLGGYEQYF
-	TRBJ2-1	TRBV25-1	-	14	TGTGCCAGTGTAGGAGCGGGCTACTCCAATGAGCAGTTCTTC	CASVGAGYSNEQFF
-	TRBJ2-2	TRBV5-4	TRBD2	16	TGTGCCAGCAGTTGGATGGCTAGCGGGAGTTCCGGGGAGCTGTTTTTT	CASSWMASGSSGELFF
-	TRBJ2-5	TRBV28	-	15	TGTGCCAGCAGTTTAGTTACGGAGTCCAAGGCGACCCAGTACTTC	CASSLVTESKATQYF
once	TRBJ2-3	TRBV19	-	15	TGTGCCAGTAGTATTTCGAGGGGGGGCGGAGATACGCAGTATTTT	CASSISRGGGDTQYF
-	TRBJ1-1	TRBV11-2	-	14	TGTGCCAGCAGCCCCCGGGTGGGGAACACTGAAGCTTTCTTT	CASSPRVGNTEAFF
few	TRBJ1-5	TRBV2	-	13	TGTGCCAGCAGTGAAGGGGGCGGTCAGCCCCAGCATTTT	CASSEGGGQPQHF
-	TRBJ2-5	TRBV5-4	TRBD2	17	TGTGCCAGCAGCTGGGCGGCTAGCGGGAGGGCCGGAGAGACCCAGTACTTC	CASSWAASGRAGETQYF
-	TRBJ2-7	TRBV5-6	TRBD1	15	TGTGCCAGCAGCAGCACACGGGACAGGTTATACGAGCAGTACTTC	CASSSTRDRLYEQYF
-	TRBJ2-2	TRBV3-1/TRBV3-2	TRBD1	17	TGTGCCAGCAGCCAAGCCCCGCCAGGGGGAAGGGCCGGGGAGCTGTTTTTT	CASSQAPPGGRAGELFF
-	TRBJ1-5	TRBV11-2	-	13	TGTGCCAGCAGCTTAGCCCCCGAGCAGCCCCAGCATTTT	CASSLAPEQPQHF
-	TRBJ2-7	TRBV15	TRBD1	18	TGTGCCACCAGCAGGGGACACTCGCAGGGACAGGGGTTCCACGAGCAGTACTTC	CATSRGHSQGQGFHEQYF
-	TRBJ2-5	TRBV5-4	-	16	TGTGCCAGCAGCTTAAGGGCGGGGGCCCCGGGGGAGACCCAGTACTTC	CASSLRAGAPGETQYF
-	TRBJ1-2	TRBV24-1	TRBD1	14	TGTGCCACCTCCGGGACAGGGTTGAACTATGGCTACACCTTC	CATSGTGLNYGYTF
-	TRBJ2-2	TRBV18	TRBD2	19	TGTGCCAGCTCACCACAGTCCCTAGCGGGGGTCTCGAACACCGGGGAGCTGTTTTTT	CASSPQSLAGVSNTGELFF
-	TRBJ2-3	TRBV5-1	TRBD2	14	TGCGCCAGCAGCCCTCGGGAGGGGACAGATACGCAGTATTTT	CASSPREGTDTQYF
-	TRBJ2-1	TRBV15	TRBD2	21	TGTGCCACCAGCAGAGATAGGGTGCAGGGAGGGCCAGGGAGGTCCTACAATGAGCAGTTCTTC	CATSRDRVQGGPGRSYNEQFF
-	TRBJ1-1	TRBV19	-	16	TGTGCCAGTAGTATGGGAGGGGGATTGGGGAACACTGAAGCTTTCTTT	CASSMGGGLGNTEAFF
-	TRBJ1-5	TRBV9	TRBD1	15	TGTGCCAGCAGCGCCTACGGACAGGGCGGTCAGCCCCAGCATTTT	CASSAYGQGGQPQHF
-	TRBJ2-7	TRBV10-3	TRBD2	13	TGTGCCATCAGTGAGGAGGGAGCGGGGGAGCAGTACTTC	CAISEEGAGEQYF
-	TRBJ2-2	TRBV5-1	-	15	TGCGCCAGCAGCCAGGGACTGGGGGACACCGGGGAGCTGTTTTTT	CASSQGLGDTGELFF
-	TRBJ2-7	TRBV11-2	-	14	TGTGCCAGCAGCCGAACAGGGAACCGCTACGAGCAGTACTTC	CASSRTGNRYEQYF
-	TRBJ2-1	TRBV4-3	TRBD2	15	TGCGCCAGCAGCCATAGCGGGGGGTCGGACAATGAGCAGTTCTTC	CASSHSGGSDNEQFF
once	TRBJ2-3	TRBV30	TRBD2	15	TGTGCCTGGAGTGTCGGACTAGGGATCACAGATACGCAGTATTTT	CAWSVGLGITDTQYF
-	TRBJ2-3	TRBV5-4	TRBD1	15	TGTGCCAGCAGCTTGGGACAGGGGGTTATAGATACGCAGTATTTT	CASSLGQGVIDTQYF
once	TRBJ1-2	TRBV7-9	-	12	TGTGCCAGCAGCCCATCAGGGCTTGGCTACACCTTC	CASSPSGLGYTF
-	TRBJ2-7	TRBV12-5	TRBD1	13	TGTGCTAGTGGTTTAGGAGCAGGGGGCGAGCAGTACTTC	CASGLGAGGEQYF
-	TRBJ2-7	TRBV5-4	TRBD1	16	TGTGCCAGCAGCCCCTCGACCGGACAGGCCGTTTACGAGCAGTACTTC	CASSPSTGQAVYEQYF
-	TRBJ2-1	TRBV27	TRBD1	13	TGTGCCAGCAGTTTCCCCCTCGGGACAGGTCTGTTCTTC	CASSFPLGTGLFF
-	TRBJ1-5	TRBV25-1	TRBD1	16	TGTGCCAGCAGTGAATCGGGACAGGATAGCAATCAGCCCCAGCATTTT	CASSESGQDSNQPQHF
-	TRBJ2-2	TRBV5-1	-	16	TGCGCCAGCAGCTTACTTTCGGTCGGGAACACCGGGGAGCTGTTTTTT	CASSLLSVGNTGELFF
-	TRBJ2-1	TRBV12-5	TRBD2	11	TGTGCTAGTGGTTTGGTATCAGGACTAGTCTTC	CASGLVSGLVF
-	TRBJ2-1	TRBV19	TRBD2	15	TGTGCCAGTAGGCCGGGGGGGCGGGAGCTCGTTGAGCAGTTCTTC	CASRPGGRELVEQFF
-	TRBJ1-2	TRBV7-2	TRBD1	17	TGTGCCAGCAGCTTAGGAGGTGCTGGGACAGGGTCAGTTGGCTACACCTTC	CASSLGGAGTGSVGYTF
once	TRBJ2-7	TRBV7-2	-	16	TGTGCCAGCAGCTTGGGTGGCGGGGTTATCACCTACGAGCAGTACTTC	CASSLGGGVITYEQYF
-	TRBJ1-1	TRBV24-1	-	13	TGTGCCACCAGTGGTGGAGGGAACACTGAAGCTTTCTTT	CATSGGGNTEAFF
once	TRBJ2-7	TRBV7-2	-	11	TGTGCCAGCAGCCCTAACCACGAGCAGTACTTC	CASSPNHEQYF
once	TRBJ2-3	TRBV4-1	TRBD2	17	TGCGCCAGCAGCAACGAGGTTAGCGGGGGGATTGGAGATACGCAGTATTTT	CASSNEVSGGIGDTQYF
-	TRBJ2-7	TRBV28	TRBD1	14	TGTGCCAGCAGCCGGGACAGGGTCCAGTACGAGCAGTACTTC	CASSRDRVQYEQYF
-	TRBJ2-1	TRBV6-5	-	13	TGTGCCAGCAGTTACCGGAGTGGCGCCGAGCAGTTCTTC	CASSYRSGAEQFF
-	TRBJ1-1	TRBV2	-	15	TGTGCCAGCAGTGAGATTCAGGGAGGGAGCACTGAAGCTTTCTTT	CASSEIQGGSTEAFF
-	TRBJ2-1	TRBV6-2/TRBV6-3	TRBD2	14	TGTGCCAGCAGTTCTAGCGGGGCCTACAATGAGCAGTTCTTC	CASSSSGAYNEQFF
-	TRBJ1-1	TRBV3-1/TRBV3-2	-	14	TGTGCCAGCAGCCACGGGGCAGGGGAGACTGAAGCTTTCTTT	CASSHGAGETEAFF
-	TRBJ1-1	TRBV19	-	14	TGTGCCAGTAGTGGAGGCCTGGGGAACACTGAAGCTTTCTTT	CASSGGLGNTEAFF